The 2 T cell receptor beta chains reported below all come from one sample, sequenced in a study of shared T cell receptors in the human thymus. Using immunoSEQ multiplex PCR, the repertoire was profiled, and TCRdb retains in-frame clones only, with some absent. This sample has fewer than 700,000 clones, with approximately 90% found just once. These same records also appear under a second study, on human thymus T cells.

The sample was thymocytes. The receptors were gathered from a boy younger than two with a congenital heart defect.

This clone was seen just once. This chain joins TRBV27 and TRBJ2-5; 9 bases fit TRBD1. V gave up 7 bases and J gave up 2 bases; unmatched junction bases: 20. From germline, CDR1 is MNHEY and CDR2 SMNVEV (reference sequence). This CDR3 is built from 19 residues. CDR3 nucleotide sequence: TGTGCCAGCAACTATCGGGGTTCCGGGACAGGGAGGGGTCAAGAGACCCAGTACTTC. It is translated as CASNYRGSGTGRGQETQYF.

The chain is built from TRBV25-1 and TRBJ2-6; 7 positions match TRBD1. Germline V lookup: CDR1 MGHDK, CDR2 SYGVNS. J gave up 0 bases and V 6 bases, and 11 bases lay outside the gene matches. The CDR3 has 18 residues. This chain's CDR3 is CASRAGTDGSSGANVLTF. The CDR3 DNA sequence: TGTGCCAGCAGGGCCGGGACAGATGGGAGCTCTGGGGCCAACGTCCTGACTTTC. Looking up the rest from reference TRBV25-1 and TRBJ2-6 gives the full variable domain: EADIYQTPRYLVIGTGKKITLECSQTMGHDKMYWYQQDPGMELHLIHYSYGVNSTEKGDLSSESTVSRIRTEHFPLTLESARPSHTSQYLCASRAGTDGSSGANVLTFGAGSRLTVL.